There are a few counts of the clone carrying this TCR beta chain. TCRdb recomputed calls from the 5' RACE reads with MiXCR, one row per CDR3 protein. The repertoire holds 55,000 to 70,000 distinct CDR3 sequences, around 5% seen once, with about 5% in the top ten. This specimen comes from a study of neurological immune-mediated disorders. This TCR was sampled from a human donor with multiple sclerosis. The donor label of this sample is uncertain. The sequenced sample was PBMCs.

The CDR3 nucleotides are TGCAGCGTTACCAACCCCCGGAAGGGCCGGGGTCTTGAAGCTTTCTTT. This encodes CSVTNPRKGRGLEAFF. The rearrangement joins TRBV29-1 to TRBJ1-1; D remains unclear. Germline CDR1 and CDR2: SQVTM and ANQGSEA. The CDR3 runs 16 residues. V was pared by 5 bases and J by 7 bases, with 26 bases between.